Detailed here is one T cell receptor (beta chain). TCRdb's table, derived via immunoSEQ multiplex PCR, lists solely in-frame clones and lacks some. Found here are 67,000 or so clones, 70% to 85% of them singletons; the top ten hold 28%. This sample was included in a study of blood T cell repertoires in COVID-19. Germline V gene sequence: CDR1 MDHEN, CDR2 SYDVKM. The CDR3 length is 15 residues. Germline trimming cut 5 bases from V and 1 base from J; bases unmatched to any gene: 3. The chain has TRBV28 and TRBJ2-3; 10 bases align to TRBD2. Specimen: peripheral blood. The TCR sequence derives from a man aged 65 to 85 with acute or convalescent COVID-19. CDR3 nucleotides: TGTGCCAGCAGTCCGACTAGCGGGCGCACAGATACGCAGTATTTT. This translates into CASSPTSGRTDTQYF.